The T cell receptor (beta chain) described here comes from a study of CD8+ T cells in alopecia areata. About the study: The share of scalp area affected provided the severity score for treated patients. Notes on the study in general: For lesional scalp, especially alopecia totalis/universalis, clonality was higher than in normal scalp. Sequencing of scalp samples also includes resident alphabeta T cells from normal skin.

Sample treatment: oral pan-JAK inhibitor, 5-10 mg twice daily. Individuals with alopecia areata gave both lesional scalp punch biopsies and peripheral blood for collection. Germline V gene data show CDR1 as SNHLY and CDR2 as FYNNEI. The CDR3 covers 13 residues. The ends were cut back, 1 base at V and 1 base at J, with 4 bases in the middle. Remarks on this clone: No antigen is known for it.

Sequencing relied on a cDNA template that was reverse transcribed from extracted RNA. The table came from immunoSEQ multiplex PCR; TCRdb's copy has only in-frame clones and leaves some out. The repertoire holds 87,000 or so clones, with about three quarters as singletons. The sequence came from a human donor with alopecia areata. V gene TRBV2 combines with J gene TRBJ1-1; D unresolved. The specimen comprised CD8+ T cells sorted from blood, sampled around week 42, from a patient treated with tofacitinib. The CDR3 spells CASSEGANTEAFF. The DNA for the CDR3 is TGTGCCAGCAGTGAAGGGGCGAACACTGAAGCTTTCTTT.